This TCR beta chain originates from a study of cytomegalovirus exposure and HLA in healthy donors. General study points: DRB1 showed the most TCR associations and HLA-C the fewest in a later analysis, as rates varied by HLA locus. It has been reported that TCR beta sequences accurately predicted the HLA-A and HLA-B alleles of most subjects. When a later analysis compared HLA-associated TCR beta chains with equally common others, the HLA-associated chains turned out to be more clonally expanded and to have lower generation probabilities.

PCR was performed using 60 Vbeta and 13 Jbeta primers. The table came from immunoSEQ multiplex PCR; TCRdb's copy has only in-frame clones and leaves some out. The sample shows about 170,000 clones, 73% of them seen only once. Comment on this clone: Its antigen is currently unknown.

This CDR3 region has 19 residues. With 0 bases clipped from V and 7 bases from J, the junction kept 15 bases outside the gene matches. Germline CDR1 reads SGHAT; CDR2 reads FQNNGV. This TCR came from a woman between 18 and 30 years old in good health and CMV-seropositive. Input material: PBMCs. The chain joins TRBV11-2 to TRBJ2-1; 10 bases fit TRBD2. CDR3 sequence: CASSLDRGLLAGLENEQFF. Written as DNA, the CDR3 is TGTGCCAGCAGCTTAGATAGGGGGCTACTAGCGGGGTTAGAGAATGAGCAGTTCTTC.